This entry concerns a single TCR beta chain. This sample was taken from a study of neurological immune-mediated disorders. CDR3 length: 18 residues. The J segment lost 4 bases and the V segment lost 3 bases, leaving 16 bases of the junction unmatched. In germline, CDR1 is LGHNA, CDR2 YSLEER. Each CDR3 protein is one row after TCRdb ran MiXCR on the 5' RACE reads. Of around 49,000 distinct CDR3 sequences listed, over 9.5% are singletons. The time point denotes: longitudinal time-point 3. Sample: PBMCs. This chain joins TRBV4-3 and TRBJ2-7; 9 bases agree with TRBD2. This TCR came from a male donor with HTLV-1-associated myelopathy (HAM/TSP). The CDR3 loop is CASSQRLAGSPVWYEQYF. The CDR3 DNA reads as TGCGCCAGCAGCCAGCGTCTAGCGGGGTCTCCTGTGTGGTACGAGCAGTACTTC.